One and the same sample provided the 14 T cell receptor beta chains below, sequenced in a study of low-dose radiotherapy and immunotherapy resistance in tumors. With TRAV- and TRBV-specific primers, first-strand cDNA was made, covering the alpha and beta chains. Over approximately 20 PCR cycles, TCRs were amplified from a constant-region primer and V-primer adapter. TCRdb reprocessed the reads with MiXCR, giving one entry per CDR3 protein. The sample lists approximately 11,000 distinct CDR3 sequences; about 47% were seen once. These receptors originate from a human donor with advanced metastatic prostate, ovarian, gallbladder or colorectal cancer (not recorded which). This table probably holds off-target reads from a library built for another chain.

The chain links TRBV20-1 to TRBJ2-1, with D tentatively TRBD1 or TRBD2 (5 bases each). The germline V gene has CDR1 DFQATT and CDR2 SNEGSKA (reference sequence). The CDR3 extends over 17 amino acids. Trimming left V 0 bases short and J 8 bases short, with 23 bases between. CDR3 sequence: CSARDRALAGWRDEQFF. Here the CDR3 DNA reads TGCAGTGCTAGAGATCGAGCCCTGGCAGGGTGGCGGGATGAGCAGTTCTTC.

CDR3 nucleotide sequence: TGTGCCAGCAGTTTCCTTGACAGCTACAATCAGCCCCAGCATTTT. This codes for CASSFLDSYNQPQHF. The V gene is TRBV28, the J gene TRBJ1-5; TRBD1 might be the D (5 bases). Trimming removed 3 bases at V and 3 bases at J, with 12 bases between. The V gene's germline CDR1 is MDHEN and CDR2 SYDVKM. CDR3 length equals 15 residues.

In this sample, this clonotype turned up a few times. This sequence joins TRBV30 and TRBJ2-7; D gene unclear. CDR1 is GTSNPN, CDR2 SVGIG, per germline (reference sequence). The CDR3 loop spans 11 amino acids. V was shortened by 1 base and J by 2 bases, with 3 bases between the two germline ends. CDR3: CAWSGAYEQYF. CDR3 DNA: TGTGCCTGGAGTGGGGCCTACGAGCAGTACTTC.

The rearrangement links TRBV10-3 to TRBJ2-5; D remains ambiguous. Germline V gene data show CDR1 as ENHRY and CDR2 as SYGVKD. This CDR3 spans 12 amino acids. Between the trimmed V and J ends, which lost 2 bases and 7 bases, there was a span of 8 bases. CDR3 amino acids: CAISEPKGTQYF. The CDR3 nucleotides read TGTGCCATCAGTGAGCCTAAGGGGACCCAGTACTTC.

The chain combines TRBV29-1 with TRBJ1-5; a possible D gene is TRBD1 (6 bases). This CDR3 has 13 amino acids. Germline-derived CDR1 and CDR2 are SQVTM and ANQGSEA. Trimming pared 7 bases from V and 7 bases from J, leaving 17 bases between. CDR3 nucleotides: TGCAGCGCGGCGCAGGGGACGGGGCAGCCCCAGCATTTT. It yields the protein CSAAQGTGQPQHF.

The CDR3 sequence: CASSSRGGSEHEQFF. For the CDR3, the DNA is TGCGCCAGCAGCTCCCGAGGGGGGTCGGAACATGAGCAGTTCTTC. V gene TRBV5-1 combines with J gene TRBJ2-1, with D tentatively TRBD1 or TRBD2 (6 bases each). Germline V lookup: CDR1 SGHRS, CDR2 YFSETQ. The CDR3 extends over 15 amino acids. Trimming removed 3 bases from V and 8 bases from J, with 18 bases in between.

This clonotype was counted only a few times. The rearrangement joins TRBV9 to TRBJ2-1; no reliable D call. Deletions cut 2 bases from V and 5 bases from J, with 14 bases between. Germline-derived CDR1 and CDR2 are SGDLS and YYNGEE. The CDR3 is 15 residues long. This chain's CDR3 is CASSVLSGPDNEQFF. The CDR3 region has the DNA TGTGCCAGCAGCGTCCTATCTGGGCCCGACAATGAGCAGTTCTTC.

The chain couples TRBV12-3 or TRBV12-4 to TRBJ1-1, with TRBD1 as a possible D gene (6 bases). Deletions cut 6 bases from V and 4 bases from J, with 15 bases between. The CDR3 is made up of 14 amino acids. The CDR3 protein is CASSLTGGVTEAFF. The DNA of the CDR3 is TGTGCCAGCAGCCTGACAGGCGGGGTCACTGAAGCTTTCTTT.

This clonotype was picked up one time. The gene calls are TRBV27 and TRBJ2-3; D ambiguous. The CDR3 spans 13 residues. CDR1 is MNHEY and CDR2 is SMNVEV in the germline V gene (reference sequence). With 2 bases removed from V and 1 base from J, the gap between germline ends came to 4 bases. CDR3 residues: CASSLIGTDTQYF. The CDR3 DNA sequence: TGTGCCAGCAGTTTAATTGGCACAGATACGCAGTATTTT.

This clonotype was seen a handful of times. This chain links TRBV5-1 with TRBJ2-7, with 7 bases aligning to TRBD1. Trimming took 3 bases from V and 2 from J; bases not matched to a gene: 5. The CDR3 covers 14 residues. Germline lookup yields CDR1 SGHRS and CDR2 YFSETQ. The CDR3 sequence is CASSSGQPPYEQYF. The CDR3 DNA sequence: TGCGCCAGCAGCTCGGGACAGCCCCCCTACGAGCAGTACTTC.

The chain uses TRBV12-3 or TRBV12-4 and TRBJ1-4; TRBD1 is a possible D gene (5 bases). The CDR3 length is 15 residues. Trimming took 3 bases from V and 4 from J, leaving 12 bases between them. In DNA form, the CDR3 reads TGTGCCAGCAGTTTTCGAGGGGCCGGTAATGAAAAACTGTTTTTT. It specifies CASSFRGAGNEKLFF.

This chain links TRBV10-3 with TRBJ1-1, with D hard to call. The CDR3 runs to 13 residues. The germline gives CDR1 ENHRY, CDR2 SYGVKD. V was clipped by 3 bases and J by 4 bases, with 9 bases between them. This chain's CDR3 is CAISDSRATEAFF. The CDR3 DNA sequence: TGTGCCATCAGTGACAGTCGGGCCACTGAAGCTTTCTTT.

This clonotype is a singleton in its sample. CDR3 protein: CASKRTSGMYNEQFF. Written as DNA, the CDR3 is TGTGCCAGCAAAAGGACTAGCGGTATGTACAATGAGCAGTTCTTC. The V and J genes are TRBV2 and TRBJ2-1, with 10 bases that match TRBD2. CDR3 length equals 15 residues. CDR1 is SNHLY and CDR2 is FYNNEI in the germline V gene. With V trimmed by 7 bases and J by 4 bases, 7 bases remained unmatched.

This clonotype was seen a few times. The chain carries TRBV10-3 and TRBJ1-2; weak D call: TRBD1 (6 bases). Germline V gene data show CDR1 as ENHRY and CDR2 as SYGVKD. With 10 bases removed from V and 4 bases from J, the gap between germline ends came to 16 bases. This CDR3 has 13 residues. The CDR3 DNA sequence: TGTGCCACCTGGGGGGGGCTCACCTATGGCTACACCTTC. Translation gives CATWGGLTYGYTF.